This T cell receptor (beta chain) was observed in a study of blood T cells in healthy people across ages. Study at large: T cells yielded about one barcoded beta molecule per two cells through template switching.

A second PCR of 7 to 11 cycles used a sample-barcoded 5' primer and a J-beta primer mix. All samples gave at least 2.5 million CDR3-containing paired-end reads. TCRdb recomputed calls from the 5' RACE reads with MiXCR, one row per CDR3 protein. The table has 700,000 to 850,000 distinct CDR3 sequences, roughly 35% seen once. Collection of ten milliliters of peripheral blood was performed for each donor. Trimming at V came to 5 bases and at J to 14 bases, leaving 11 bases not matched to a gene. CDR1 is SGHDT, CDR2 YYEEEE, per germline. The CDR3 covers 14 residues. This clonotype appeared a few times. Specimen: blood. The receptor was isolated from a man aged 18 to 35 in good health. This chain joins TRBV5-6 and TRBJ1-6; 9 bases match TRBD1. CDR3 nucleotide sequence: TGTGCCAGCAGGCAACAGGGGGCCCGACGGGCCCTCCACTTT. It is translated as CASRQQGARRALHF.